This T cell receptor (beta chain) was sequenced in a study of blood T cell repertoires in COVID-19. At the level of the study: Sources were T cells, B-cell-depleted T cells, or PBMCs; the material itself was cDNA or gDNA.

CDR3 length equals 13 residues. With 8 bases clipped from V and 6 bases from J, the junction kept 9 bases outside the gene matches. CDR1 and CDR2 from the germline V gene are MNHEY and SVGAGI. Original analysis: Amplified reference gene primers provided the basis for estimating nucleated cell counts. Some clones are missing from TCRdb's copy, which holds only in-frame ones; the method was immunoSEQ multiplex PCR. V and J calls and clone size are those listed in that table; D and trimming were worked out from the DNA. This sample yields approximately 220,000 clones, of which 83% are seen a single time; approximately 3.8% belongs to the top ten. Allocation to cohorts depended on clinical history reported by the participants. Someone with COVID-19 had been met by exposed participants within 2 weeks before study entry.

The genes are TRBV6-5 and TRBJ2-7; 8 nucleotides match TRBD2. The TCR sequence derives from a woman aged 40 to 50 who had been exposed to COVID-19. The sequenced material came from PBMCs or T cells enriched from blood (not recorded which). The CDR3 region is CASGGQAGGEQYF. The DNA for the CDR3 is TGTGCCAGCGGGGGGCAGGCGGGGGGCGAGCAGTACTTC.